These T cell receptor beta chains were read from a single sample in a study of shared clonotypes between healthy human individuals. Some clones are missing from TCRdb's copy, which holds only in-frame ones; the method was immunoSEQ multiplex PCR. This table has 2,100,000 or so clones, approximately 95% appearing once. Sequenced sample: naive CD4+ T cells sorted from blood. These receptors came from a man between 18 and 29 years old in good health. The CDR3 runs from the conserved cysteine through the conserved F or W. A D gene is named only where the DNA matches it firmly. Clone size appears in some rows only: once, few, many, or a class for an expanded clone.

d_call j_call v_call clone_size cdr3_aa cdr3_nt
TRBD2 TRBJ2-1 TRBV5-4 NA CASNPGLAAEIEQFF TGTGCCAGCAACCCGGGACTAGCGGCCGAGATTGAGCAGTTCTTC
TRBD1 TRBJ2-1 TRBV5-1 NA CASSTGQGWGYYNEQFF TGCGCCAGCAGCACTGGACAGGGTTGGGGGTACTACAATGAGCAGTTCTTC
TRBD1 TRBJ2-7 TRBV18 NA CASSPRDRGYEQYF TGTGCCAGCTCACCAAGGGACAGGGGCTACGAGCAGTACTTC
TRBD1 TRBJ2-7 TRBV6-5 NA CASSYSGTGGLEQYF TGTGCCAGCAGTTACTCGGGGACAGGGGGCCTCGAGCAGTACTTC
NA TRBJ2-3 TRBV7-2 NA CASSLDGGRPDTQYF TGTGCCAGCAGCTTAGATGGGGGCCGCCCAGATACGCAGTATTTT
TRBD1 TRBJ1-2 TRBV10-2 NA CASSDPGQGRVDGYTF TGCGCCAGCAGTGACCCGGGACAGGGAAGGGTGGATGGCTACACCTTC
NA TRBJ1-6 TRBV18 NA CASSPISGGNSPLHF TGTGCCAGCTCACCTATCTCTGGGGGCAACTCACCCCTCCACTTT
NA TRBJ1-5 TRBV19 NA CASSIGQGAGIDSNQPQHF TGTGCCAGTAGTATAGGCCAGGGCGCCGGAATTGATAGCAATCAGCCCCAGCATTTT
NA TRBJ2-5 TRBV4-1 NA CASSPSDSRETQYF TGCGCCAGCAGCCCAAGCGATTCCCGAGAGACCCAGTACTTC
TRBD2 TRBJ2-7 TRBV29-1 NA CSVTRGGFGEQYF TGCAGCGTCACGCGGGGGGGATTTGGGGAGCAGTACTTC
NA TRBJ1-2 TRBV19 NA CASSIVRQGYYGYTF TGTGCCAGTAGTATAGTCCGCCAGGGTTACTATGGCTACACCTTC
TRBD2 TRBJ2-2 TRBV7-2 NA CASRPPSGANTGELFF TGTGCCAGCAGACCCCCTAGCGGGGCGAACACCGGGGAGCTGTTTTTT
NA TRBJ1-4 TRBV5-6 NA CASSLTTNEKLFF TGTGCCAGCAGCCTGACAACTAATGAAAAACTGTTTTTT
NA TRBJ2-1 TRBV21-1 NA CASSKALGRSYNEQFF TGTGCCAGCAGCAAAGCGCTCGGTAGGTCCTACAATGAGCAGTTCTTC
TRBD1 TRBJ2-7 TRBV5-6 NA CASSSGDRARFSYEQYF TGTGCCAGCAGCTCTGGAGACAGGGCCCGCTTCTCCTACGAGCAGTACTTC
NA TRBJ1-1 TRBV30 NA CAWSVGGRKNTEAFF TGTGCCTGGAGTGTGGGGGGACGGAAAAACACTGAAGCTTTCTTT
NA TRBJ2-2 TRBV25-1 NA CASSVKGTGELFF TGTGCCAGCAGTGTCAAAGGGACCGGGGAGCTGTTTTTT
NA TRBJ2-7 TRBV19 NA CASSTRGDTSYEQYF TGTGCCAGTAGTACGAGGGGGGACACCAGCTACGAGCAGTACTTC
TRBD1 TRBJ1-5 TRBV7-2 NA CASSFTGTGQGQPQHF TGTGCCAGCAGCTTTACCGGGACAGGGCAAGGCCAGCCCCAGCATTTT
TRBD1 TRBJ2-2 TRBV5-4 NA CASSITGAGTGELFF TGTGCCAGCAGCATCACAGGGGCTGGCACCGGGGAGCTGTTTTTT
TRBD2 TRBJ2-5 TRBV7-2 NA CASSSGLAGAGETQYF TGTGCCAGCAGCTCAGGACTAGCGGGAGCGGGGGAGACCCAGTACTTC
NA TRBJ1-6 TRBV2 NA CASSDIGRGNSPLHF TGTGCCAGCAGTGACATTGGCAGGGGCAATTCACCCCTCCACTTT
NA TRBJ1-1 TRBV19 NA CASSTQGRRAFF TGTGCCAGTAGTACACAGGGACGTCGAGCTTTCTTT
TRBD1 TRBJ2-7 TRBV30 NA CAWSKGTGGLVEYF TGTGCCTGGAGTAAAGGGACAGGGGGCCTAGTTGAGTACTTC
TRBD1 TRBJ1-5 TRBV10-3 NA CAISETRQGGDSNQPQHF TGTGCCATCAGTGAGACGCGACAGGGAGGCGATAGCAATCAGCCCCAGCATTTT
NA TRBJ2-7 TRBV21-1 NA CASSKAKEEGAARMGSSYEQYF TGTGCCAGCAGCAAAGCAAAAGAAGAGGGAGCTGCGCGAATGGGAAGCTCCTACGAGCAGTACTTC
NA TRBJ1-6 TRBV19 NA CASTRNNSPLHF TGTGCCAGTACCCGGAATAATTCACCCCTCCACTTT
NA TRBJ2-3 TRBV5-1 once CASSLGAGDTQYF TGCGCCAGCAGCTTGGGGGCCGGGGATACGCAGTATTTT
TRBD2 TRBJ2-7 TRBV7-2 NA CASSSGLAGPYEQYF TGTGCCAGCAGCTCTGGACTAGCGGGACCCTACGAGCAGTACTTC
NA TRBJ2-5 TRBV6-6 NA CASSYSGRGETQYF TGTGCCAGCAGTTACTCGGGGCGGGGAGAGACCCAGTACTTC
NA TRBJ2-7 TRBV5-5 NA CASSLEWATSYEQYF TGTGCCAGCAGCTTGGAATGGGCCACGTCCTACGAGCAGTACTTC
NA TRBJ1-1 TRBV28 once CASSLSAKKNTEAFF TGTGCCAGCAGTTTATCGGCCAAGAAGAACACTGAAGCTTTCTTT
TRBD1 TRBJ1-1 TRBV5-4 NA CASSNRDRGRNTEAFF TGTGCCAGCAGCAACCGGGACAGGGGCCGGAACACTGAAGCTTTCTTT
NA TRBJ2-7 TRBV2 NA CASSEGTVYEQYF TGTGCCAGCAGTGAAGGGACGGTCTACGAGCAGTACTTC